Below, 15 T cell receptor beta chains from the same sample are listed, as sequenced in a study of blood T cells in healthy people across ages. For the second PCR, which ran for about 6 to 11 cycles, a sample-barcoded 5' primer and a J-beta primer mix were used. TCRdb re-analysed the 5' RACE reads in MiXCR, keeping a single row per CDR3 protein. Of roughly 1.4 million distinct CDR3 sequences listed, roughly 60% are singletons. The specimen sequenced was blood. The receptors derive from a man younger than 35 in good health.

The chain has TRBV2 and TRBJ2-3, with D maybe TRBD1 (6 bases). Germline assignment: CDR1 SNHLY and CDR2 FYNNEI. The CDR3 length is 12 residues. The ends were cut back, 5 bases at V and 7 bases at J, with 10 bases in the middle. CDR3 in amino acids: CASSYRVHTQYF. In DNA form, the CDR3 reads TGTGCCAGCAGTTACAGGGTACATACGCAGTATTTT.

The CDR3, as DNA: TGTGCCAGCAGCTTGAACGCAGGGATTACGCAGTATTTT. Amino acid sequence: CASSLNAGITQYF. This rearrangement joins TRBV7-9 to TRBJ2-3, with D possibly being TRBD1 (5 bases). V was trimmed by 3 bases and J by 8 bases, leaving 12 bases between them. Germline assignment: CDR1 SEHNR and CDR2 FQNEAQ (reference sequence). The CDR3 length is 13 residues.

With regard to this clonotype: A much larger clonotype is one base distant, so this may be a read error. The CDR3 here is CASSVYRVMDEQFF. The CDR3 bases are TGCGCCAGCAGTGTATATAGGGTTATGGATGAGCAGTTCTTC. The chain is built from TRBV10-1 and TRBJ2-1; D is ambiguous. The CDR3 runs to 14 residues. Germline V CDR1 and CDR2: WNHNN, SYGVQD (reference sequence). Trimming stripped 4 bases from V and 8 bases from J, with 15 bases between.

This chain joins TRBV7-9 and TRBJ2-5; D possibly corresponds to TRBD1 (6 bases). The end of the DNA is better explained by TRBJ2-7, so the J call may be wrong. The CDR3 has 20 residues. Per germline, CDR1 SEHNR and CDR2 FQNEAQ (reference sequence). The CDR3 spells CASSSTLGTTLSDRSYEQYF. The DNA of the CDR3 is TGTGCCAGCAGCTCGACCCTTGGGACAACCCTATCCGATCGCTCCTACGAGCAGTACTTC.

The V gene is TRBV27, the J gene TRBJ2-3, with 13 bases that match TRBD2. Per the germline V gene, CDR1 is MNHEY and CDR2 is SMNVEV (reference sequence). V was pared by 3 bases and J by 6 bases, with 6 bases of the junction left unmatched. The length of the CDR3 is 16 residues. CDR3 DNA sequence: TGTGCCAGCAGTTTTGGGACTAGCGGGACCGAGGATACGCAGTATTTT. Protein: CASSFGTSGTEDTQYF.

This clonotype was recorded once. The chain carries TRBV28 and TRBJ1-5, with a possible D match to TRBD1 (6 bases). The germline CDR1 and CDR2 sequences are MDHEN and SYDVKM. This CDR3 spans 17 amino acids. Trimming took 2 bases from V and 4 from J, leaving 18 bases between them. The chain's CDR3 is CASSLARQVQRNQPQHF. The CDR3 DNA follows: TGTGCCAGCAGTTTAGCAAGACAGGTTCAACGGAATCAGCCCCAGCATTTT.

This chain's CDR3 is CAISAGGSSTDTQYF. As DNA, the CDR3 is TGTGCCATCAGTGCTGGAGGGTCGAGCACAGATACGCAGTATTTT. This rearrangement joins TRBV10-3 to TRBJ2-3; D might be TRBD2 (6 bases). V was clipped by 4 bases and J by 0 bases, with 11 bases between them. The CDR3 loop spans 15 amino acids. Germline CDR1 reads ENHRY; CDR2 reads SYGVKD.

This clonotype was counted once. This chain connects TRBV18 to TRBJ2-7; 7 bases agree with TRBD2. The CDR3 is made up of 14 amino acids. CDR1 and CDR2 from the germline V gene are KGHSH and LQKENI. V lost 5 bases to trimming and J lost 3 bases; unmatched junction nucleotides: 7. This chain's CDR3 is CASSDRDYNYEQYF. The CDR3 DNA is TGTGCCAGCTCAGACCGGGACTACAACTACGAGCAGTACTTC.

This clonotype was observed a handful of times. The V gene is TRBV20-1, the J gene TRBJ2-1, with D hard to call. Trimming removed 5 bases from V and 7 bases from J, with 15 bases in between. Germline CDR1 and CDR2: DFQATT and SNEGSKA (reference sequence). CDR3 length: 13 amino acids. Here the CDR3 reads CSAVDQRPNEQFF. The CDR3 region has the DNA TGCAGTGCTGTGGATCAGCGCCCGAATGAGCAGTTCTTC.

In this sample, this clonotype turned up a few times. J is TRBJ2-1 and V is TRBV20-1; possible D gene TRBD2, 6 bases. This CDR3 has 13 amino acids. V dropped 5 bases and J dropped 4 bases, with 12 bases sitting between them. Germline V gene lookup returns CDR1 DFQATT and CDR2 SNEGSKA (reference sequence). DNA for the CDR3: TGCAGTGCTGTCGCGGGGCAATACAATGAGCAGTTCTTC. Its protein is CSAVAGQYNEQFF.

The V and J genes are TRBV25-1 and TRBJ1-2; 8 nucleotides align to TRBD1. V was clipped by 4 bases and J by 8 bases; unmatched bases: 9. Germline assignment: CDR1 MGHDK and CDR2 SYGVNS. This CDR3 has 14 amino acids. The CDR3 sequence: CASSGTGIFHGYTF. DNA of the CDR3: TGTGCCAGCAGTGGGACAGGGATATTCCACGGCTACACCTTC.

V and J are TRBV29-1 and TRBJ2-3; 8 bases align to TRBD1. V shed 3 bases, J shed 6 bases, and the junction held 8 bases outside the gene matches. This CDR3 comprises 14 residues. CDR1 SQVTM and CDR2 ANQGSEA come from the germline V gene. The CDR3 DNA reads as TGCAGCGTTGACACGACAGGGGTGGTTGATACGCAGTATTTT. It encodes CSVDTTGVVDTQYF.

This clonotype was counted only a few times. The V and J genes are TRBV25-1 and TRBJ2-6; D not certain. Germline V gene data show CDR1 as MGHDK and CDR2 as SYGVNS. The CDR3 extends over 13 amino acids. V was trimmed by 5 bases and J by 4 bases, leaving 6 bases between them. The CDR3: CASSTVGANVLTF. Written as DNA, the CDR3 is TGTGCCAGCAGTACTGTCGGGGCCAACGTCCTGACTTTC.

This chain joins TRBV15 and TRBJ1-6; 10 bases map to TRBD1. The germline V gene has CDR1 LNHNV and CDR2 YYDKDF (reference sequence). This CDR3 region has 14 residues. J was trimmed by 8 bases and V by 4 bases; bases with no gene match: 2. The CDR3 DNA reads TGTGCCACCAGCAAAGGACAGGGGGATTCACCCCTCCACTTT. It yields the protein CATSKGQGDSPLHF.

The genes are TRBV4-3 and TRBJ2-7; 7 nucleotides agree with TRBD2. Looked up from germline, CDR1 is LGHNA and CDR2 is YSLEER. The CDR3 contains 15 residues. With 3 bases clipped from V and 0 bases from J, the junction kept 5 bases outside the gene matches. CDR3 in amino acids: CASSHASGSSYEQYF. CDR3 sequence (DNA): TGCGCCAGCAGCCACGCTAGCGGTAGCTCCTACGAGCAGTACTTC.